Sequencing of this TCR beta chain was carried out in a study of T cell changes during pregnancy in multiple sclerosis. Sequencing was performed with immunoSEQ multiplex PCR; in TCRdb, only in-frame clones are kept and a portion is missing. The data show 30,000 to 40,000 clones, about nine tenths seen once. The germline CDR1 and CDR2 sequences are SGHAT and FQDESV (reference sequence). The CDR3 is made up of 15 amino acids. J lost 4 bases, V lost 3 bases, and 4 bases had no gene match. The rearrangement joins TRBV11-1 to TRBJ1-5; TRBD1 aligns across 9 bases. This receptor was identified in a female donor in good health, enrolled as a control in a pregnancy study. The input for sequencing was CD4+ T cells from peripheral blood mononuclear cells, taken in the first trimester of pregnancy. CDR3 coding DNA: TGTGCCAGCAGCTTGGGGACAGGGCCAAATCAGCCCCAGCATTTT. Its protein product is CASSLGTGPNQPQHF.